The following is a T cell receptor (beta chain) sequence with its context. The CDR3 loop spans 15 amino acids. V gave up 2 bases and J gave up 2 bases; unmatched junction bases: 2. Germline V gene lookup returns CDR1 MNHEY and CDR2 SVGAGI. The data derive from a study of blood T cell repertoires in COVID-19. Across the whole study: PBMCs, B-cell-depleted T cells, or T cells were the source of the cDNA or gDNA that made up the material.

Per the authors' pipeline: Cell counts per sample came from amplifying reference gene primers. This table comes from immunoSEQ multiplex PCR, and its TCRdb copy is limited to in-frame clones, with some not included. Clone size and the V and J calls come from that table; the DNA yielded D and trimming. This table holds about 380,000 clones, roughly 89% found once. This chain links TRBV6-5 with TRBJ2-3; 9 nucleotides agree with TRBD1. The source is a man between 18 and 35 years old with active or convalescent COVID-19. The sequenced material came from peripheral blood. The DNA for the CDR3 is TGTGCCAGCAGTTACCGGGACAGGGCCACAGATACGCAGTATTTT. Translation gives CASSYRDRATDTQYF.